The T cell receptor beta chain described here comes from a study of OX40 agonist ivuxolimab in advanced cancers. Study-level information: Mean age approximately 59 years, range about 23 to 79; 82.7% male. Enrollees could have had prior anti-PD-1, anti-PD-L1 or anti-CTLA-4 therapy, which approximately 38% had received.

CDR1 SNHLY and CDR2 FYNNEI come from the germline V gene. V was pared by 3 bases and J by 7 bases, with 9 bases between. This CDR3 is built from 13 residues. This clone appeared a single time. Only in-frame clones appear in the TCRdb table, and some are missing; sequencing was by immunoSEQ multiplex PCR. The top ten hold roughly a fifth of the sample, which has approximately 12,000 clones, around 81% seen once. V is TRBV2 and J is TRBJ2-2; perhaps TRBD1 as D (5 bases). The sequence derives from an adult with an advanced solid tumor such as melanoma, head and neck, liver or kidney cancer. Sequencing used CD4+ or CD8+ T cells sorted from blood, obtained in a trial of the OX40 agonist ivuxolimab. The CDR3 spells CASSDRAYGELFF. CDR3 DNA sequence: TGTGCCAGCAGTGACAGGGCCTACGGGGAGCTGTTTTTT.